This entry features one T cell receptor (beta chain) sequence. This clonotype was seen once. Its recognized antigen is unknown. At one end, the junction sequence differs from germline, possibly due to a read error. RNA was extracted with the RNeasy kit and roughly 0.45 to 1 ug was reverse transcribed using random hexamers. The immunoSEQ multiplex PCR assay, which covers 54 Vbeta and 13 Jbeta segments, was used to amplify TCR beta CDR3 regions. PCR amplification bias was corrected by using a synthetic template baseline for primer optimization and computational correction. The paper's processing steps were these. Reads were annotated to V, D and J genes according to IMGT and were analyzed with immunoSEQ Analyzer, with only productive sequences retained. Clonality was computed as one minus Shannon entropy normalized by log2 of the number of productive unique sequences. For each patient and control, public and private clones were evaluated among the 100 most prevalent clones. A clone was defined as Susac-specific if it was absent from the healthy and MS cohorts, from roughly 980 published viral clones and from other ImmuneACCESS disease sequences. TCRdb cleaned the public reads at Q25 with fastp, built clones with MiXCR and kept in-frame beta chains. Each entry merges the rows of one CDR3 protein and shows their most common DNA and genes. Here the V and J calls rest on TCRdb's processing, not on the authors' analysis. For this sample there are 170,000 or so distinct CDR3 sequences; more than 95% appear just once. Approximately 0.12% of the sample is taken by the ten largest.

This entry comes from a study of CD8 T cells in Susac syndrome (dated by TCRdb to about 2019). A note on the overall study: Among the Susac syndrome patients who were sequenced, clinically active disease was present in more than 5 and clinical remission was observed in about eight. At blood withdrawal, Susac syndrome patients were either therapy-naive, taking corticosteroids (in some cases with IVIg as well), or taking IVIg alone. Repertoire sequencing was used to test whether CD8+ T cell activation and differentiation in Susac syndrome was antigen driven.

General findings and caveats noted by the study authors: The TCR sequencing and HLA analysis was acknowledged to have included a relatively small number of individuals. In the CD4+ T cell repertoire of Susac syndrome patients, clonal expansion was not detected.

High-throughput TCR beta sequencing profiled peripheral blood CD8+ and CD4+ T cells from healthy donors, Susac syndrome patients and multiple sclerosis patients. The Susac syndrome patients fulfilled recently defined diagnostic criteria for either definite or probable disease. Bulk CD8+ and CD4+ T cells were purified magnetically by negative isolation, whereas CD8+ TEMRA cells were enriched by FACS. Blood was collected in EDTA tubes and processed within 24 hours, with PBMCs isolated through density gradient centrifugation. PBMCs intended for TCR sequencing were frozen in liquid nitrogen and were later thawed in a 37 degrees C water bath. A purity of at least 90% was achieved for sorted or isolated CD4+, CD8+ and CD8+ TEMRA cells. The CDR3 holds 14 amino acids from the cysteine to the phenylalanine. Solely the CDR3 DNA is kept, with 42 bases framed from the first base. CDR1 SQVTM and CDR2 ANQGSEA were looked up in the germline V gene.

The chain was built from TRBV29-1 and TRBJ1-2; 8 nucleotides in the junction match TRBD1. The sequence was collected from a human donor with Susac syndrome. The sample comprised CD4+ T cells from PBMCs. The CDR3 has the sequence CSVEAGQVLYGYTF. The DNA sequence follows: TGCAGCGTGGAAGCGGGACAGGTCCTCTATGGCTACACCTTC.